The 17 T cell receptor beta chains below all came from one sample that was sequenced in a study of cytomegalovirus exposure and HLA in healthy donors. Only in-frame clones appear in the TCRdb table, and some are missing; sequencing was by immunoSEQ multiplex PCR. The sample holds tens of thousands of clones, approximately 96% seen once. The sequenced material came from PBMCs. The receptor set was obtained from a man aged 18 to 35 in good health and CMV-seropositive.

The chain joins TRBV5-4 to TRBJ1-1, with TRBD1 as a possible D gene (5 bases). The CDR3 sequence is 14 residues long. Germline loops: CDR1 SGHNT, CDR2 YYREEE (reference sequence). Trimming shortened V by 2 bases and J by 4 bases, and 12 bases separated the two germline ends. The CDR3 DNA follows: TGTGCCAGCAGCTTACCAGGGAAGAGCACTGAAGCTTTCTTT. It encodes CASSLPGKSTEAFF.

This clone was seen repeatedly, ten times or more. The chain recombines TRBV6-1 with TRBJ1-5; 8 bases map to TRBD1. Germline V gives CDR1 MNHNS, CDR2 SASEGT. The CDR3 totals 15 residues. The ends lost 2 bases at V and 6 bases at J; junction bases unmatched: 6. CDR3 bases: TGTGCCAGCAGTGAATCGGACAGGGCCAGTCAGCCCCAGCATTTT. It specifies CASSESDRASQPQHF.

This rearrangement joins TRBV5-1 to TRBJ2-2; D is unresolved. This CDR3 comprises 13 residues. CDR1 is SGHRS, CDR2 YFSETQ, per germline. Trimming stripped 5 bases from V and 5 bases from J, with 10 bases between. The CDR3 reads CASSFKQTGELFF. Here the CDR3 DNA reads TGCGCCAGCAGTTTTAAACAGACCGGGGAGCTGTTTTTT.

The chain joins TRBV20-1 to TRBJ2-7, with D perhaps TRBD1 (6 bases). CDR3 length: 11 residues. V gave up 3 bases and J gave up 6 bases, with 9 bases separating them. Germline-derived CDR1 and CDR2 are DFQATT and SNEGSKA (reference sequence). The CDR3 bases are TGCAGTGCTAGGATAGGGGGCGAGCAGTACTTC. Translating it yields CSARIGGEQYF.

The CDR3 DNA reads TGCGCCAGCAGCGCACGCACAGGGCGGAACACTGAAGCTTTCTTT. This codes for CASSARTGRNTEAFF. The V and J genes are TRBV5-1 and TRBJ1-1, with D possibly being TRBD1 (6 bases). V shed 4 bases and J shed 1 base, with 14 bases lying between them. The V gene's germline CDR1 is SGHRS and CDR2 YFSETQ. This CDR3 region has 15 residues.

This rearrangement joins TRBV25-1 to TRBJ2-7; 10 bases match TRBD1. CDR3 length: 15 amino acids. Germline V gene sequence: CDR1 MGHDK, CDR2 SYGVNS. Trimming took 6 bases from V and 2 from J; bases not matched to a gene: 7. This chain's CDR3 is CASRETGGRAYEQYF. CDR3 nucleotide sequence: TGTGCCAGCAGAGAGACAGGGGGCCGCGCCTACGAGCAGTACTTC.

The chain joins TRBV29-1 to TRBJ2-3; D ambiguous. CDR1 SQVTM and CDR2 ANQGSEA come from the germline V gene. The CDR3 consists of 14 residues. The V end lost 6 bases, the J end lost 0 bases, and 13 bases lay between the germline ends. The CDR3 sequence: CSVPVPGSTDTQYF. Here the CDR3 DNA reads TGCAGCGTACCGGTCCCGGGTAGCACAGATACGCAGTATTTT.

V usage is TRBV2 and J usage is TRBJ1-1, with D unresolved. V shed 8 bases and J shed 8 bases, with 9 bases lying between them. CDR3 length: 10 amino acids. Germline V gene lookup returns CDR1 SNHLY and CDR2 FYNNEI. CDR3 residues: CASRGAEAFF. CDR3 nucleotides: TGTGCCAGCCGGGGAGCCGAAGCTTTCTTT.

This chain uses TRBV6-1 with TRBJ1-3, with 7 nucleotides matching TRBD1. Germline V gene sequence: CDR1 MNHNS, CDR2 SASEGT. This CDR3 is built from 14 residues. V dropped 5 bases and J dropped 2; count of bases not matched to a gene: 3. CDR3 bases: TGTGCCAGCAGTCGACAGGGTGCTGGAAACACCATATATTTT. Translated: CASSRQGAGNTIYF.

The CDR3 DNA follows: TGTGCCAGCAGCCTATCCAGGGGTAATGAAAAACTGTTTTTT. Translation: CASSLSRGNEKLFF. This rearrangement joins TRBV6-5 to TRBJ1-4, with D possibly being TRBD1 (6 bases). CDR1 is MNHEY, CDR2 SVGAGI, per germline. V was clipped by 6 bases and J by 4 bases, with 12 bases between them. The CDR3 is 14 residues long.

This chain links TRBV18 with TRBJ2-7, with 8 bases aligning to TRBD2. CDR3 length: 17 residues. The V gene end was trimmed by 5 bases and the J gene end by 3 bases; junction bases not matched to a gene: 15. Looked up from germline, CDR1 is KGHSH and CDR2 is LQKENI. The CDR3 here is CASSSLRDLAGFYEQYF. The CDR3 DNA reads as TGTGCCAGCTCAAGTTTAAGGGACTTAGCGGGATTCTACGAGCAGTACTTC.

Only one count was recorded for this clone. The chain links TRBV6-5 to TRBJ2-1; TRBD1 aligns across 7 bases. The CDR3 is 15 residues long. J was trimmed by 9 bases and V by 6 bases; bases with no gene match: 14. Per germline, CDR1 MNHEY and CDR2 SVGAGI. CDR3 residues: CASRMYRGPTSEQFF. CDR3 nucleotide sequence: TGTGCCAGCAGGATGTACAGGGGCCCTACGAGTGAGCAGTTCTTC.

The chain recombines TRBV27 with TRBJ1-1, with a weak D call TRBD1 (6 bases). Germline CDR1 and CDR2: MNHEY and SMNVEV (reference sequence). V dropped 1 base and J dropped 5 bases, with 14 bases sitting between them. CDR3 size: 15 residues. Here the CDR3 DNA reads TGTGCCAGCAGTTTATTTAAGGGGGTCAAAACTGAAGCTTTCTTT. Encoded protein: CASSLFKGVKTEAFF.

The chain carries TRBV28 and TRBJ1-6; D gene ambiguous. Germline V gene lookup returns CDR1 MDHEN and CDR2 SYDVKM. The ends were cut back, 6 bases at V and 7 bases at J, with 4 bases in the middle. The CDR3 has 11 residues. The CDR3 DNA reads TGTGCCAGCAGCCTGAATTCACCCCTCCACTTT. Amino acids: CASSLNSPLHF.

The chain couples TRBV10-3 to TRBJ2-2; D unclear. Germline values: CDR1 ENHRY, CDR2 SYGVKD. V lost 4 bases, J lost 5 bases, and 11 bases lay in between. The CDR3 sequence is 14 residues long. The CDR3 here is CAISGGSLTGELFF. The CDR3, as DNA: TGTGCCATCAGTGGTGGTAGTCTAACCGGGGAGCTGTTTTTT.

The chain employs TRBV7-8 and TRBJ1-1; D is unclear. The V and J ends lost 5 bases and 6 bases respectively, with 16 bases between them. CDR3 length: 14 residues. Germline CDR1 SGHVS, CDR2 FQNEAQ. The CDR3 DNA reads TGTGCCAGCAGCCCTTCTGTAAGGAGGGCTGAAGCTTTCTTT. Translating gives CASSPSVRRAEAFF.

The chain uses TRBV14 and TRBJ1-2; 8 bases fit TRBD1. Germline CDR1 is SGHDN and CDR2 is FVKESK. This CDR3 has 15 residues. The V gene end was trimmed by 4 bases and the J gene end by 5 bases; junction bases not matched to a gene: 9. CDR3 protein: CASSPHTGGWYGYTF. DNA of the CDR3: TGTGCCAGCAGCCCTCACACAGGGGGTTGGTATGGCTACACCTTC.